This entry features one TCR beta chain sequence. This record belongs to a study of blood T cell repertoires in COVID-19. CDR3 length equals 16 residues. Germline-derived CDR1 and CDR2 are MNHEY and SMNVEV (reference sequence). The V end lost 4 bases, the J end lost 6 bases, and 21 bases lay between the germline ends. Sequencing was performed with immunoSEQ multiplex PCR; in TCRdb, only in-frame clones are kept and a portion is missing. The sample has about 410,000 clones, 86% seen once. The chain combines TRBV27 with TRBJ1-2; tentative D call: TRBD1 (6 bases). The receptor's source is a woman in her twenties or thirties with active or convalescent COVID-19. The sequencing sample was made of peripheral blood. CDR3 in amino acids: CASSSGQRTGNDGYTF. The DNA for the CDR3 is TGTGCCAGCAGTTCTGGACAGAGGACCGGGAACGATGGCTACACCTTC.